One and the same sample provided the 21 T cell receptor beta chains below, sequenced in a study of blood T cell repertoires in COVID-19. Produced via immunoSEQ multiplex PCR; TCRdb's table is partial and in-frame only. The sample has under 400,000 clones, around 88% seen once; the top ten hold roughly 1.7%. The material sequenced was peripheral blood. The receptors were gathered from a woman in her 30s with COVID-19, enrolled during active disease.

This chain links TRBV29-1 with TRBJ1-1; D is ambiguous. CDR3 length: 10 amino acids. CDR1 and CDR2 from the germline V gene are SQVTM and ANQGSEA. The CDR3 is CSDHRVVAFF. CDR3 sequence (DNA): TGCAGTGATCACCGGGTAGTCGCTTTCTTT.

The V gene is TRBV19, the J gene TRBJ2-1, with 9 bases fitting TRBD1. Germline lookup yields CDR1 LNHDA and CDR2 SQIVND (reference sequence). The CDR3 contains 14 residues. J was trimmed by 8 bases and V by 5 bases; bases with no gene match: 7. CDR3 bases: TGTGCCAGTAGTTTCACAGGGGGCATGCATGAGCAGTTCTTC. It is translated as CASSFTGGMHEQFF.

The chain joins TRBV19 to TRBJ1-4; the D gene is possibly TRBD1 (6 bases). Trimming took off 6 bases at V and 7 bases at J, with 21 bases between the two ends. This CDR3 comprises 16 residues. Germline V CDR1 and CDR2: LNHDA, SQIVND (reference sequence). The CDR3 region has the DNA TGTGCCAGTAGGAACCGCTGGGCAGAGGACAGTGAAAAACTGTTTTTT. This gives the protein CASRNRWAEDSEKLFF.

The CDR3 DNA is TGTGCCAGCAGCTTGTCCGGTAGCAATCAGCCCCAGCATTTT. Its translation: CASSLSGSNQPQHF. The chain joins TRBV5-6 to TRBJ1-5; D gene ambiguous. V was pared by 1 base and J by 0 bases, with 5 bases between. Germline assignment: CDR1 SGHDT and CDR2 YYEEEE. The CDR3 length is 14 residues.

J is TRBJ2-2 and V is TRBV7-2; D possibly corresponds to TRBD2 (6 bases). Per germline, CDR1 SGHTA and CDR2 FQGNSA. V lost 7 bases to trimming and J lost 4 bases, with 19 bases between them. The CDR3 contains 16 residues. In DNA form, the CDR3 reads TGTGCCAGCACCCCGGGGGAGGCCCCAGGCACCGGGGAGCTGTTTTTT. The encoded protein is CASTPGEAPGTGELFF.

The gene calls are TRBV3-1 (or the pseudogene TRBV3-2) and TRBJ2-3, with D unresolved. V gave up 1 base and J gave up 4 bases, with 3 bases separating them. CDR1 is LGHDT and CDR2 is YNNKEL in the germline V gene (reference sequence). The CDR3 totals 12 residues. The CDR3 nucleotides are TGTGCCAGCAGCCAAGGAGCAGATACGCAGTATTTT. Its translation is CASSQGADTQYF.

Here the CDR3 reads CASSLSGGYQPQHF. The CDR3 DNA reads TGTGCCAGCAGCTTGTCAGGGGGATATCAGCCCCAGCATTTT. The J gene is TRBJ1-5, the V gene TRBV7-2; 7 bases fit TRBD1. V dropped 3 bases and J dropped 5; count of bases not matched to a gene: 4. Germline CDR1 is SGHTA and CDR2 is FQGNSA. The length of the CDR3 is 14 residues. Combining the CDR3 with reference TRBV7-2 and TRBJ1-5 gives the whole variable domain GAGVSQSPSNKVTEKGKDVELRCDPISGHTALYWYRQSLGQGLEFLIYFQGNSAPDKSGLPSDRFSAERTGGSVSTLTIQRTQQEDSAVYLCASSLSGGYQPQHFGDGTRLSIL.

The rearrangement joins TRBV6-2 or TRBV6-3 to TRBJ2-1; D is ambiguous. Germline lookup yields CDR1 MNHEY and CDR2 SVGEGT. V was clipped by 2 bases and J by 9 bases, with 14 bases between them. This CDR3 region has 14 residues. The CDR3 nucleotides read TGTGCCAGCAGTTACCGAACCTTAGTAAGTGAGCAGTTCTTC. It translates to CASSYRTLVSEQFF.

The V and J genes are TRBV19 and TRBJ2-1; 10 positions match TRBD1. Germline trimming cut 4 bases from V and 2 bases from J; bases unmatched to any gene: 5. There are 16 residues in the CDR3. Germline V gene lookup returns CDR1 LNHDA and CDR2 SQIVND (reference sequence). CDR3 coding DNA: TGTGCCAGTAGTACACGGGACAGGGGCGCCTACAATGAGCAGTTCTTC. Translation gives CASSTRDRGAYNEQFF.

The genes are TRBV19 and TRBJ1-1; D not certain. The V end was cut by 8 bases, the J end by 4 bases, with 14 bases between. This CDR3 comprises 13 residues. Germline CDR1 reads LNHDA; CDR2 reads SQIVND (reference sequence). The chain's CDR3 is CASLSLRGTEAFF. The DNA of the CDR3 is TGTGCCAGTCTGAGTCTCCGGGGCACTGAAGCTTTCTTT. The complete variable domain, with remaining parts taken from reference TRBV19 and TRBJ1-1, reads DGGITQSPKYLFRKEGQNVTLSCEQNLNHDAMYWYRQDPGQGLRLIYYSQIVNDFQKGDIAEGYSVSREKKESFPLTVTSAQKNPTAFYLCASLSLRGTEAFFGQGTRLTVV.

The V and J genes are TRBV6-5 and TRBJ1-2; D is uncertain. Trimming removed 0 bases at V and 0 bases at J, with 8 bases between. Germline V gives CDR1 MNHEY, CDR2 SVGAGI. This CDR3 contains 15 residues. The CDR3 nucleotides are TGTGCCAGCAGTTACTCTTCCCTCTCTAACTATGGCTACACCTTC. Translation gives CASSYSSLSNYGYTF.

The rearrangement joins TRBV28 to TRBJ1-2, with D unresolved. Trimming left V 7 bases short and J 7 bases short, with 13 bases between. Germline lookup yields CDR1 MDHEN and CDR2 SYDVKM. The CDR3 sequence is 12 residues long. This CDR3 is CASNAGFVGYTF. The CDR3 DNA follows: TGTGCCAGCAATGCAGGTTTTGTTGGCTACACCTTC.

J is TRBJ1-1 and V is TRBV18; no firm D call. This CDR3 is 14 amino acids long. Trimming took off 4 bases at V and 2 bases at J, with 11 bases between the two ends. Germline CDR1 and CDR2: KGHSH and LQKENI. This CDR3 is CASSQALINTEAFF. The CDR3, as DNA: TGTGCCAGCTCACAAGCCCTCATAAACACTGAAGCTTTCTTT.

This chain connects TRBV29-1 to TRBJ1-2; D is possibly TRBD1 (6 bases). V shed 7 bases and J shed 10 bases, with 19 bases lying between them. Germline CDR1 is SQVTM and CDR2 is ANQGSEA. The CDR3 is made up of 12 amino acids. CDR3 amino acids: CSAGTGTSPYTF. The CDR3 nucleotides are TGCAGCGCCGGAACGGGGACATCGCCCTACACCTTC.

The chain has TRBV6-6 and TRBJ1-2, with TRBD1 matching 8 bases. V lost 4 bases to trimming and J lost 7 bases; unmatched junction nucleotides: 14. Germline V gives CDR1 MNHNY, CDR2 SVGAGI (reference sequence). This CDR3 has 16 amino acids. The CDR3 DNA reads TGTGCCAGCAGTTCATCGGGTCAGGGGGCTGATTCTGGCTACACCTTC. As protein: CASSSSGQGADSGYTF.

The rearrangement links TRBV18 to TRBJ2-1; D perhaps matches TRBD2 (6 bases). V was trimmed by 3 bases and J by 7 bases, leaving 10 bases between them. Germline V CDR1 and CDR2: KGHSH, LQKENI. CDR3 length equals 13 residues. DNA of the CDR3: TGTGCCAGCTCACCCGCCGGGGGAAATGAGCAGTTCTTC. Translation: CASSPAGGNEQFF.

V gene TRBV4-2 combines with J gene TRBJ1-2, with a tentative D call TRBD1 (6 bases). The CDR3 is 14 residues long. CDR1 LGHNA and CDR2 YNFKEQ come from the germline V gene. The germline V and J ends were trimmed by 4 bases and 3 bases, with 12 bases remaining between them. The CDR3: CASSPQQGDYGYTF. The CDR3 nucleotides read TGTGCCAGCAGCCCCCAACAGGGAGACTATGGCTACACCTTC.

The CDR3 sequence: CACAGLRNSPLHF. For the CDR3, the DNA is TGTGCTTGTGCGGGGTTGAGGAATTCACCCCTCCACTTT. The chain is built from TRBV7-2 and TRBJ1-6; D is unclear. Germline lookup yields CDR1 SGHTA and CDR2 FQGNSA. The CDR3 is 13 residues long.

V usage is TRBV6-5 and J usage is TRBJ1-6, with D tentatively TRBD1 (5 bases). V dropped 0 bases and J dropped 9 bases, with 9 bases sitting between them. CDR1 MNHEY and CDR2 SVGAGI come from the germline V gene. The CDR3 is 14 amino acids. The CDR3 sequence: CASSYSGGTSPLHF. Here the CDR3 DNA reads TGTGCCAGCAGTTACTCCGGGGGGACTTCACCCCTCCACTTT.

This sequence joins TRBV21-1 and TRBJ1-4; the D segment call TRBD1 is taken from the table without a DNA check. TRBV21-1 is a recognized pseudogene. This CDR3 has 16 residues. Here the CDR3 DNA reads TGTGCCAGCAGCAATAAGGGGGCGGCAGGTCGGGAAAAACTGTTTTTT. This sequence encodes CASSNKGAAGREKLFF.

The chain couples TRBV11-3 to TRBJ2-3; maybe TRBD2 (5 bases). V lost 4 bases, J lost 6 bases, and 17 bases lay in between. From germline, CDR1 is SGHNT and CDR2 YENEEA. The CDR3 is 15 residues long. CDR3 sequence reads: CASSWSEVSRDTQYF. The CDR3 nucleotides read TGTGCCAGCAGCTGGTCGGAGGTGTCTCGGGATACGCAGTATTTT.